Listed here are 29 T cell receptor beta chains from one sample, sequenced in a study of cytomegalovirus exposure and HLA in healthy donors. Researchers ran the PCR with 60 Vbeta and 13 Jbeta primers. Using immunoSEQ multiplex PCR, the repertoire was profiled, and TCRdb retains in-frame clones only, with some absent. The sample contains under 200,000 clones, around 80% of which appear only once. Sample: PBMCs. The receptors were sampled from a woman in her thirties or forties in good health and CMV-seropositive.

This chain uses TRBV19 with TRBJ2-3, with D possibly TRBD1 on 6 matching bases. The CDR3 extends over 14 amino acids. Germline V lookup: CDR1 LNHDA, CDR2 SQIVND (reference sequence). V dropped 3 bases and J dropped 5 bases, with 12 bases sitting between them. CDR3 bases: TGTGCCAGTAGTATCATGAACAGGGAAGATACGCAGTATTTT. Its translation is CASSIMNREDTQYF.

This clone was recorded a few times. This chain connects TRBV5-6 to TRBJ1-6; D not certain. CDR3 length equals 16 residues. From germline, CDR1 is SGHDT and CDR2 YYEEEE. V dropped 5 bases and J dropped 5 bases, with 17 bases sitting between them. The chain's CDR3 is CASSSLNPKNNSPLHF. Here the CDR3 DNA reads TGTGCCAGCAGTTCCCTAAACCCGAAGAATAATTCACCCCTCCACTTT.

The rearrangement links TRBV30 to TRBJ2-5; 9 bases align to TRBD1. The V segment lost 4 bases and the J segment 5 bases; nucleotides outside the gene matches: 14. Germline V CDR1 and CDR2: GTSNPN, SVGIG (reference sequence). This CDR3 is 16 amino acids long. The CDR3 coding sequence is TGTGCCTGGATGGACAGGGGAAGGAGGGCGTCTGAGACCCAGTACTTC. It yields the protein CAWMDRGRRASETQYF. The variable domain in full, with the rest retrieved from reference TRBV30 and TRBJ2-5, is SQTIHQWPATLVQPVGSPLSLECTVEGTSNPNLYWYRQAAGRGLQLLFYSVGIGQISSEVPQNLSASRPQDRQFILSSKKLLLSDSGFYLCAWMDRGRRASETQYFGPGTRLLVL.

This clone occurred a few times. This chain joins TRBV6-6 and TRBJ1-5, with D possibly being TRBD1 (6 bases). This CDR3 contains 16 residues. Germline lookup yields CDR1 MNHNY and CDR2 SVGAGI (reference sequence). V lost 5 bases to trimming and J lost 2 bases, with 16 bases between them. The CDR3: CASSQITGFGNQPQHF. The CDR3 nucleotides read TGTGCCAGCAGTCAAATTACAGGGTTCGGCAATCAGCCCCAGCATTTT.

In its sample, this clone was seen a few times. The chain carries TRBV28 and TRBJ2-7, with 7 bases lining up with TRBD2. V dropped 5 bases and J dropped 2; count of bases not matched to a gene: 9. This CDR3 is 15 amino acids long. The germline gives CDR1 MDHEN, CDR2 SYDVKM. CDR3 DNA sequence: TGTGCCAGCAGTCTCCCGGGAGGAGGGGCCTACGAGCAGTACTTC. This codes for CASSLPGGGAYEQYF.

The rearrangement links TRBV2 to TRBJ2-3; 7 nucleotides agree with TRBD1. The CDR3 has 16 amino acids. With 7 bases clipped from V and 0 bases from J, the junction kept 10 bases outside the gene matches. Germline V gene sequence: CDR1 SNHLY, CDR2 FYNNEI. CDR3 loop: CASTTGTASSTDTQYF. The CDR3 coding sequence is TGTGCCAGCACCACCGGGACAGCCTCTAGCACAGATACGCAGTATTTT.

The V gene is TRBV5-1, the J gene TRBJ2-7; no reliable D call. Trimming removed 0 bases at V and 7 bases at J, with 17 bases between. The germline gives CDR1 SGHRS, CDR2 YFSETQ. CDR3 size: 15 residues. Here the CDR3 reads CASSLGGANLPEQYF. The CDR3 DNA is TGCGCCAGCAGCTTGGGCGGCGCGAACCTCCCTGAGCAGTACTTC.

This chain connects TRBV5-5 to TRBJ2-3; 8 bases are shared with TRBD2. The J segment lost 5 bases and the V segment lost 2 bases, leaving 7 bases of the junction unmatched. This CDR3 has 15 residues. CDR1 and CDR2 (germline): SGHKS, YYEKEE (reference sequence). CDR3 amino acids: CASSFGGARGDTQYF. The CDR3, as DNA: TGTGCCAGCAGCTTCGGGGGGGCCCGGGGAGATACGCAGTATTTT.

The chain carries TRBV30 and TRBJ2-7; the D gene is possibly TRBD2 (6 bases). The V end was cut by 2 bases, the J end by 3 bases, with 11 bases between. Per the germline V gene, CDR1 is GTSNPN and CDR2 is SVGIG (reference sequence). The CDR3 consists of 13 residues. This chain's CDR3 is CAWSLGGYYEQYF. The DNA of the CDR3 is TGTGCCTGGAGTTTGGGGGGTTACTACGAGCAGTACTTC.

The J gene is TRBJ1-2, the V gene TRBV30, with 7 bases fitting TRBD1. Trimming took 4 bases from V and 7 from J; bases not matched to a gene: 9. CDR1 is GTSNPN and CDR2 is SVGIG in the germline V gene (reference sequence). This CDR3 contains 13 residues. The CDR3 here is CAWTRGQPSGYTF. CDR3 nucleotide sequence: TGTGCCTGGACGCGGGGACAGCCTTCTGGCTACACCTTC.

The chain employs TRBV4-2 and TRBJ1-4; D might be TRBD1 (6 bases). The CDR3 consists of 17 residues. Trimming took off 4 bases at V and 0 bases at J, with 15 bases between the two ends. CDR1 is LGHNA and CDR2 is YNFKEQ in the germline V gene. CDR3 loop: CASSRGQRAATNEKLFF. CDR3 sequence (DNA): TGTGCCAGCAGCCGTGGACAGCGCGCTGCAACTAATGAAAAACTGTTTTTT.

CDR3 sequence: CASSFTANTEAFF. CDR3 nucleotide sequence: TGCGCCAGCAGCTTTACAGCGAACACTGAAGCTTTCTTT. The rearrangement uses TRBV5-1 and TRBJ1-1; no firm D call. V lost 2 bases to trimming and J lost 1 base, with 6 bases between them. Germline assignment: CDR1 SGHRS and CDR2 YFSETQ. There are 13 residues in the CDR3.

The genes are TRBV10-3 and TRBJ1-1, with D possibly TRBD1 on 5 matching bases. The CDR3 length is 14 residues. V lost 3 bases and J lost 4, with 12 bases in between. Germline CDR1 and CDR2: ENHRY and SYGVKD. The CDR3 spells CAISDLGGGTEAFF. The CDR3 DNA reads as TGTGCCATCAGTGATTTGGGCGGGGGCACTGAAGCTTTCTTT.

The chain combines TRBV5-1 with TRBJ1-1, with 10 bases matching TRBD1. The CDR3 totals 16 residues. Germline loops: CDR1 SGHRS, CDR2 YFSETQ. Unmatched junction bases numbered 2, after V lost 0 bases and J lost 0 bases. The chain's CDR3 is CASSLAGQGLNTEAFF. Here the CDR3 DNA reads TGCGCCAGCAGCTTGGCGGGACAGGGGTTGAACACTGAAGCTTTCTTT.

The CDR3 sequence: CASSQDWGNTIYF. DNA of the CDR3: TGTGCCAGCAGCCAAGATTGGGGCAACACCATATATTTT. V usage is TRBV14 and J usage is TRBJ1-3; the D gene is possibly TRBD1 (5 bases). V was trimmed by 0 bases and J by 7 bases, leaving 7 bases between them. Germline values: CDR1 SGHDN, CDR2 FVKESK. CDR3 length: 13 residues.

The gene calls are TRBV7-9 and TRBJ2-7, with a weak D call TRBD1 (6 bases). Trimming shortened V by 1 base and J by 2 bases, and 9 bases separated the two germline ends. Germline V gene lookup returns CDR1 SEHNR and CDR2 FQNEAQ (reference sequence). The CDR3 runs 14 residues. The CDR3 here is CASSLEQGPYEQYF. The CDR3 DNA reads as TGTGCCAGCAGCTTAGAACAGGGTCCCTACGAGCAGTACTTC.

The chain combines TRBV4-1 with TRBJ2-3; a weak D match, TRBD2 (5 bases). V was cut by 0 bases and J by 0 bases, with 10 bases left in between. The CDR3 runs 16 residues. The germline CDR1 and CDR2 sequences are MGHRA and YSYEKL. CDR3 sequence reads: CASSQDNPGSTDTQYF. CDR3 DNA: TGCGCCAGCAGCCAAGATAATCCGGGAAGCACAGATACGCAGTATTTT.

The chain combines TRBV9 with TRBJ2-1; 14 positions agree with TRBD2. Per the germline V gene, CDR1 is SGDLS and CDR2 is YYNGEE. The CDR3 sequence is 16 residues long. J gave up 9 bases and V 6 bases, and 11 bases lay outside the gene matches. The CDR3 DNA reads as TGTGCCAGCACCTCCGAGACTAGCGGGGGGGCCGGTGAGCAGTTCTTC. This translates into CASTSETSGGAGEQFF.

This chain connects TRBV27 to TRBJ1-6, with D hard to call. Germline V lookup: CDR1 MNHEY, CDR2 SMNVEV (reference sequence). The CDR3 sequence is 14 residues long. Trimming left V 0 bases short and J 7 bases short, with 7 bases between. The CDR3 DNA follows: TGTGCCAGCAGTTTATCGTCCGGGAATTCACCCCTCCACTTT. This codes for CASSLSSGNSPLHF.

The J gene is TRBJ2-1, the V gene TRBV7-9; 9 bases map to TRBD2. From germline, CDR1 is SEHNR and CDR2 FQNEAQ (reference sequence). Trimming took 6 bases from V and 4 from J; bases not matched to a gene: 4. The CDR3 loop spans 14 amino acids. The CDR3 protein is CASSSGGLYNEQFF. The CDR3, as DNA: TGTGCCAGCAGTAGCGGGGGACTATACAATGAGCAGTTCTTC.

The chain couples TRBV11-2 to TRBJ2-7; TRBD2 matches 11 bases. The better agreement between TRBJ2-5 and the DNA end casts doubt on the J call. The V gene's germline CDR1 is SGHAT and CDR2 FQNNGV. CDR3 length: 17 amino acids. CDR3 sequence reads: CASSLEGSGGGRETQYF. The CDR3 bases are TGTGCCAGCAGCTTAGAGGGTAGCGGGGGGGGCCGAGAGACCCAGTACTTC.

V is TRBV10-3 and J is TRBJ2-7; no firm D call. V was pared by 0 bases and J by 3 bases, with 12 bases between. The CDR3 length is 15 residues. The germline CDR1 and CDR2 sequences are ENHRY and SYGVKD. The CDR3 reads CAISESYSHNYEQYF. CDR3 nucleotide sequence: TGTGCCATCAGTGAGTCGTACAGCCATAACTACGAGCAGTACTTC.

The chain employs TRBV19 and TRBJ1-6; tentatively, D is TRBD1 (6 bases). This CDR3 is 13 amino acids long. Trimming removed 7 bases at V and 7 bases at J, with 11 bases between. Germline V gives CDR1 LNHDA, CDR2 SQIVND (reference sequence). The CDR3 DNA reads as TGTGCCAGTAACGGACAGAAAAATTCACCCCTCCACTTT. Its protein product is CASNGQKNSPLHF.

The chain combines TRBV6-5 with TRBJ1-3, with TRBD1 as a possible D gene (5 bases). This CDR3 spans 15 amino acids. Trimming removed 5 bases from V and 0 bases from J, with 11 bases in between. Germline-derived CDR1 and CDR2 are MNHEY and SVGAGI. CDR3 region: CASSRDSFSGNTIYF. The DNA for the CDR3 is TGTGCCAGCAGTCGTGACAGTTTCTCTGGAAACACCATATATTTT.

The chain combines TRBV5-6 with TRBJ1-1; D call uncertain. This CDR3 spans 14 amino acids. V shed 1 base and J shed 1 base, with 8 bases lying between them. The germline V gene encodes CDR1 SGHDT and CDR2 YYEEEE. The CDR3 region has the DNA TGTGCCAGCAGCTTGCGTCGGAGGAACACTGAAGCTTTCTTT. It is translated as CASSLRRRNTEAFF.

The chain carries TRBV5-6 and TRBJ1-2, with 7 bases aligning to TRBD1. The V gene's germline CDR1 is SGHDT and CDR2 YYEEEE. The CDR3 has 14 amino acids. V lost 0 bases and J lost 10; bases outside the gene matches: 9. CDR3 region: CASSLVDRSFDYTF. The DNA of the CDR3 is TGTGCCAGCAGCTTGGTGGACAGGAGTTTCGACTACACCTTC.

A few counts support this clone. The chain employs TRBV6-6 and TRBJ1-1; weak D call: TRBD1 (5 bases). Germline V gives CDR1 MNHNY, CDR2 SVGAGI (reference sequence). The CDR3 runs 15 residues. V lost 6 bases to trimming and J lost 0 bases, with 14 bases between them. This CDR3 reads CASRPGIIMNTEAFF. DNA for the CDR3: TGTGCCAGCAGGCCAGGGATCATCATGAACACTGAAGCTTTCTTT.

The chain combines TRBV1 with TRBJ1-2. TRBV1 is classified as a pseudogene. CDR3 length: 14 residues. CDR3 loop: CTSPRGILNYGYTF. The CDR3 bases are TGCACCAGCCCACGGGGAATCCTTAACTATGGCTACACCTTC.

The chain has TRBV7-9 and TRBJ1-1; the D is unclear. V was trimmed by 7 bases and J by 0 bases, leaving 12 bases between them. The CDR3 contains 14 residues. Germline CDR1 SEHNR, CDR2 FQNEAQ (reference sequence). Here the CDR3 reads CASKALGMNTEAFF. The CDR3 DNA sequence: TGTGCCAGCAAAGCTCTTGGTATGAACACTGAAGCTTTCTTT. Based on the CDR3 plus reference TRBV7-9 and TRBJ1-1, the full variable domain is DTGVSQNPRHKITKRGQNVTFRCDPISEHNRLYWYRQTLGQGPEFLTYFQNEAQLEKSRLLSDRFSAERPKGSFSTLEIQRTEQGDSAMYLCASKALGMNTEAFFGQGTRLTVV.